This T cell receptor beta chain was sequenced for a study of quantifying T cell responses using KT2 cells. As for the study in general: cDNA was made from DNase-treated RNA using alpha and beta constant primers. The T4 ligation step was estimated to exceed 9% efficiency under optimum conditions. A predetermined fluorescence threshold ended the second PCR, run as a qPCR.

The sample is PBMC spiked with counted cells of clone KT2. This clonotype was seen more than once but under ten times. The cDNA 3' end received a ligated oligonucleotide with a UMI. First-round PCR used 3 to 4 cycles and beta primers RC1.1 and RC1.2 covering TRBC1 and TRBC2. TCR alpha and beta chains were handled separately starting at the second PCR. TCRdb recomputed calls from the UMI-ligation and nested PCR reads with MiXCR, one row per CDR3 protein. The sample has 52,000 or so distinct CDR3 sequences, roughly an eighth seen once. This CDR3 has 14 amino acids. The trim removed 3 bases at V and 12 bases at J, leaving 11 bases unmatched. Per the germline V gene, CDR1 is KGHSH and CDR2 is LQKENI.

This receptor was taken from a human donor. Sequenced material: PBMCs spiked with cells of the T cell clone KT2. This rearrangement joins TRBV18 to TRBJ1-5; 7 positions agree with TRBD1. CDR3 in amino acids: CASSPLKDRAHQHF. The CDR3 DNA reads TGTGCCAGCTCACCTCTTAAAGACAGGGCCCACCAGCATTTT.